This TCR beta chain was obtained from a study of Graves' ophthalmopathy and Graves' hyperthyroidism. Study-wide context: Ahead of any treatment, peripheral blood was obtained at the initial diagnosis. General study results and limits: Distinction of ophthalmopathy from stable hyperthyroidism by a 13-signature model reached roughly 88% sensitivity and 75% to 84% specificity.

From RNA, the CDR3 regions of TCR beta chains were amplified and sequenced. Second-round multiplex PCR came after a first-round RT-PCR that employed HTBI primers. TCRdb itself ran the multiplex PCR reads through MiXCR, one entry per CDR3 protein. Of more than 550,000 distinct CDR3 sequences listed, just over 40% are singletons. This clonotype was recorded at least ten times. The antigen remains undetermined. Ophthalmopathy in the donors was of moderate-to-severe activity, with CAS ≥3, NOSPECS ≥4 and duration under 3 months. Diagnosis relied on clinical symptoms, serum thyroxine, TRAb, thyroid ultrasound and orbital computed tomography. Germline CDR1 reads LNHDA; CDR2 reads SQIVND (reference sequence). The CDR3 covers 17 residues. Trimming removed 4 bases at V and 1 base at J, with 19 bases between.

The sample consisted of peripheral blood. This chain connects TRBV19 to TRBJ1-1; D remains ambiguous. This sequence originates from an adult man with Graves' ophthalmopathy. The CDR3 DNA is TGTGCCAGTAGTACCCACACTGCTCAGAATCCGAACACTGAAGCTTTCTTT. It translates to CASSTHTAQNPNTEAFF.